The 26 T cell receptor beta chains presented below share a single source sample, sequenced in a study of cytomegalovirus exposure and HLA in healthy donors. The PCR contained 60 Vbeta and 13 Jbeta primers. The protocol was immunoSEQ multiplex PCR, while the TCRdb copy is restricted to in-frame clones and leaves out a portion. Of 58,000 or so clones listed, about three quarters are singletons. The specimen sequenced was PBMCs. The receptors were gathered from a man aged 45 to 65 in good health and CMV-seropositive.

This chain uses TRBV7-3 with TRBJ2-5; D is perhaps TRBD2 (6 bases). The CDR3 has 14 amino acids. Germline loops: CDR1 SGHTA, CDR2 FQGTGA. Trimming removed 1 base at V and 2 bases at J, with 8 bases between. The DNA for the CDR3 is TGTGCCAGCAGCTTAAACGGGGGTCAAGAGACCCAGTACTTC. Encoded protein: CASSLNGGQETQYF. Complete variable domain (other parts from reference TRBV7-3 and TRBJ2-5): GAGVSQTPSNKVTEKGKYVELRCDPISGHTALYWYRQSLGQGPEFLIYFQGTGAADDSGLPNDRFFAVRPEGSVSTLKIQRTERGDSAVYLCASSLNGGQETQYFGPGTRLLVL.

The J gene is TRBJ1-5, the V gene TRBV11-3; the match to TRBD1 covers 10 bases. Germline lookup yields CDR1 SGHNT and CDR2 YENEEA. V lost 4 bases, J lost 4 bases, and 7 bases stayed unmatched. The CDR3 consists of 16 residues. CDR3 sequence: CASSSIGQGGNQPQHF. CDR3 nucleotides: TGTGCCAGCAGCTCAATCGGACAGGGGGGTAATCAGCCCCAGCATTTT.

The rearrangement uses TRBV7-9 and TRBJ1-4, with D perhaps matching TRBD1 (6 bases). The CDR3 runs 14 residues. The germline CDR1 and CDR2 sequences are SEHNR and FQNEAQ (reference sequence). V lost 1 base and J 5 bases, leaving 8 bases between the germline ends. The CDR3 DNA is TGTGCCAGCAGCTTAGGTCAGGGGAATGAAAAACTGTTTTTT. It translates to CASSLGQGNEKLFF.

The chain couples TRBV30 to TRBJ2-5; the D gene is possibly TRBD1 (5 bases). Germline lookup yields CDR1 GTSNPN and CDR2 SVGIG (reference sequence). The CDR3 consists of 13 residues. The V end was cut by 4 bases, the J end by 0 bases, with 9 bases between. CDR3 loop: CAWNRKNQETQYF. The CDR3 nucleotides are TGTGCCTGGAACAGGAAAAACCAAGAGACCCAGTACTTC.

In the case of this clone: Additional DNA sequences in this sample encode the identical CDR3. The chain carries TRBV6-5 and TRBJ2-7; D might be TRBD1 (5 bases). Germline loops: CDR1 MNHEY, CDR2 SVGAGI. This CDR3 contains 13 residues. The V gene lost 2 bases and the J gene lost 2 bases, with 7 bases spanning the gap. The CDR3 coding sequence is TGTGCCAGCAGTTACGGCAGGGCCTACGAGCAGTACTTC. As protein: CASSYGRAYEQYF.

V usage is TRBV29-1 and J usage is TRBJ2-7; D might be TRBD2 (5 bases). Per the germline V gene, CDR1 is SQVTM and CDR2 is ANQGSEA. The CDR3 extends over 13 amino acids. The CDR3 spells CSARGLTGYEQYF. The CDR3, as DNA: TGCTCAGCTCGGGGTCTGACTGGTTACGAGCAGTACTTC.

The genes are TRBV11-2 and TRBJ2-5; D is perhaps TRBD2 (7 bases). The germline V gene encodes CDR1 SGHAT and CDR2 FQNNGV. V lost 4 bases and J 9 bases, leaving 18 bases between the germline ends. The CDR3 is 14 residues long. CDR3 nucleotide sequence: TGTGCCAGCAGCTGGACTGCGGGGAGGGGGTCCCAGTACTTC. Protein: CASSWTAGRGSQYF.

This clone was seen once. The chain recombines TRBV2 with TRBJ1-1; D is ambiguous. The germline V gene encodes CDR1 SNHLY and CDR2 FYNNEI. The CDR3 is made up of 13 amino acids. The V and J ends lost 6 bases and 1 base respectively, with 9 bases between them. The CDR3 region has the DNA TGTGCCAGCAGGACGGAGGGGAACACTGAAGCTTTCTTT. Translation: CASRTEGNTEAFF.

In this sample, this clone turned up a few times. The V call is TRBV7-7, the J call TRBJ2-1, with 11 nucleotides matching TRBD2. In germline, CDR1 is SSHAT, CDR2 FNYEAQ (reference sequence). The CDR3 is made up of 15 amino acids. Losses at the gene ends were 3 bases for V and 8 bases for J; bases not matched to a gene: 6. The CDR3 reads CASSLGALAGDEQFF. The CDR3 DNA follows: TGTGCCAGCAGCTTGGGCGCACTAGCGGGAGATGAGCAGTTCTTC.

CDR3 in DNA: TGTGCCAGCAGTTTAGGTATAGGGGGGAGGGACACTGAAGCTTTCTTT. Encoded protein: CASSLGIGGRDTEAFF. This sequence joins TRBV27 and TRBJ1-1; weak D call: TRBD1 (6 bases). The CDR3 consists of 16 residues. Trimming removed 2 bases at V and 3 bases at J, with 16 bases between. The germline V gene has CDR1 MNHEY and CDR2 SMNVEV (reference sequence).

This chain uses TRBV27 with TRBJ2-5, with 10 bases that match TRBD2. Germline trimming cut 2 bases from V and 5 bases from J; bases unmatched to any gene: 8. Germline CDR1 and CDR2: MNHEY and SMNVEV (reference sequence). The CDR3 runs 16 residues. Written as DNA, the CDR3 is TGTGCCAGCAGTTTAATCTCCCCTAGCGGGGGTGAGACCCAGTACTTC. Protein product: CASSLISPSGGETQYF.

In DNA form, the CDR3 reads TGCAGCGGGGGACAGTCTGTCTATGGCTACACCTTC. Translating gives CSGGQSVYGYTF. J is TRBJ1-2 and V is TRBV29-1; 7 nucleotides agree with TRBD1. J lost 4 bases, V lost 7 bases, and 6 bases had no gene match. The CDR3 is 12 amino acids. Germline CDR1 SQVTM, CDR2 ANQGSEA.

This clone was found once. The chain couples TRBV27 to TRBJ1-1, with D unclear. V lost 5 bases and J lost 1, with 11 bases in between. From germline, CDR1 is MNHEY and CDR2 SMNVEV (reference sequence). CDR3 length: 14 residues. The CDR3 spells CASSTKAGNTEAFF. In nucleotides, the CDR3 is TGTGCCAGCAGTACAAAGGCAGGGAACACTGAAGCTTTCTTT.

This clone was seen only once. The chain employs TRBV6-5 and TRBJ2-7, with 7 nucleotides matching TRBD1. With V trimmed by 8 bases and J by 2 bases, 12 bases remained unmatched. The CDR3 covers 15 residues. The germline gives CDR1 MNHEY, CDR2 SVGAGI. The CDR3 nucleotides read TGTGCCAGCGGCCGGGGACAGTCCTTTACCTACGAGCAGTACTTC. It encodes CASGRGQSFTYEQYF.

V usage is TRBV5-1 and J usage is TRBJ1-1; TRBD1 aligns across 7 bases. From germline, CDR1 is SGHRS and CDR2 YFSETQ. J gave up 5 bases and V 4 bases, and 11 bases lay outside the gene matches. This CDR3 comprises 15 residues. This CDR3 reads CASSMGGRGYTEAFF. For the CDR3, the DNA is TGCGCCAGCAGCATGGGGGGCAGGGGGTATACTGAAGCTTTCTTT.

This clone was seen once. The V call is TRBV7-9, the J call TRBJ1-1; D gene uncertain. Looked up from germline, CDR1 is SEHNR and CDR2 is FQNEAQ (reference sequence). The CDR3 has 14 amino acids. V lost 2 bases, J lost 0 bases, and 7 bases lay in between. This chain's CDR3 is CASSLSRLNTEAFF. DNA for the CDR3: TGTGCCAGCAGCTTATCTAGACTGAACACTGAAGCTTTCTTT.

The chain uses TRBV10-2 and TRBJ1-3, with D maybe TRBD1 (6 bases). V gave up 4 bases and J gave up 1 base, with 8 bases separating them. CDR1 is WSHSY, CDR2 SAAADI, per germline. The CDR3 sequence is 14 residues long. Written as DNA, the CDR3 is TGCGCCAGCAGTGTACAGGGTTCTGGAAACACCATATATTTT. Amino acid sequence: CASSVQGSGNTIYF.

This clone was observed a handful of times. The chain recombines TRBV4-2 with TRBJ1-2; D ambiguous. This CDR3 comprises 13 residues. Looked up from germline, CDR1 is LGHNA and CDR2 is YNFKEQ. The V end lost 4 bases, the J end lost 6 bases, and 12 bases lay between the germline ends. The DNA for the CDR3 is TGTGCCAGCAGCCCTCGATTAGGAGATGGCTACACCTTC. Translation: CASSPRLGDGYTF.

The rearrangement uses TRBV30 and TRBJ1-5, with TRBD1 matching over 8 bases. CDR3 length: 16 amino acids. Germline CDR1 is GTSNPN and CDR2 is SVGIG (reference sequence). The V gene end was trimmed by 0 bases and the J gene end by 2 bases; junction bases not matched to a gene: 6. The CDR3 bases are TGTGCCTGGAGTGTACAGGGGGGCCTGGGCAATCAGCCCCAGCATTTT. Its translation: CAWSVQGGLGNQPQHF.

The chain is built from TRBV6-1 and TRBJ1-2; D gene uncertain. V was pared by 3 bases and J by 4 bases, with 9 bases between. The germline gives CDR1 MNHNS, CDR2 SASEGT. The CDR3 spans 13 residues. CDR3 residues: CASSDDGLYGYTF. The CDR3 nucleotides read TGTGCCAGCAGTGACGACGGACTCTATGGCTACACCTTC.

The chain recombines TRBV7-9 with TRBJ2-1, with TRBD1 matching 10 bases. The germline CDR1 and CDR2 sequences are SEHNR and FQNEAQ (reference sequence). V lost 4 bases to trimming and J lost 7 bases; unmatched junction nucleotides: 7. The CDR3 contains 15 residues. CDR3 residues: CASSSHLDRGNEQFF. The CDR3 DNA follows: TGTGCCAGCAGCTCCCACTTGGACAGGGGGAATGAGCAGTTCTTC.

The chain combines TRBV19 with TRBJ2-3, with 9 bases identical to TRBD1. After removal of 5 bases from V and 4 bases from J, the junction contained 7 bases not matched to a gene. Germline CDR1 reads LNHDA; CDR2 reads SQIVND (reference sequence). CDR3 length: 15 amino acids. This CDR3 reads CASSEGTGSSDTQYF. CDR3 coding DNA: TGTGCCAGTAGTGAAGGGACAGGGTCCTCAGATACGCAGTATTTT.

This chain links TRBV19 with TRBJ1-2; 8 nucleotides match TRBD1. In germline, CDR1 is LNHDA, CDR2 SQIVND (reference sequence). The junction had 8 bases not matched to a gene; V was cut back by 4 bases and J by 7 bases. This CDR3 spans 14 amino acids. In nucleotides, the CDR3 is TGTGCCAGTAGTACTCAGGGGGCGCGGTCTGGCTACACCTTC. As protein: CASSTQGARSGYTF.

The chain recombines TRBV25-1 with TRBJ1-2, with 7 bases matching TRBD1. Germline V lookup: CDR1 MGHDK, CDR2 SYGVNS. The CDR3 totals 13 residues. V lost 4 bases and J lost 6; bases outside the gene matches: 5. CDR3 nucleotides: TGTGCCAGCAGTGGTGACAGGGCCCATGGCTACACCTTC. Translating it yields CASSGDRAHGYTF.

On this clone itself: Other DNA variants within this sample encode the same CDR3. The rearrangement joins TRBV7-8 to TRBJ2-7, with 7 bases that match TRBD2. V trimming: 7 bases; J trimming: 0 bases; junction bases outside the gene matches: 9. CDR3 length: 15 residues. From germline, CDR1 is SGHVS and CDR2 FQNEAQ. Written as DNA, the CDR3 is TGTGCCAGCACCGTTTCGGGACTACTCTCCTACGAGCAGTACTTC. Its translation is CASTVSGLLSYEQYF.

The chain joins TRBV5-1 to TRBJ1-4; D is ambiguous. Trimming left V 2 bases short and J 0 bases short, with 14 bases between. Germline lookup yields CDR1 SGHRS and CDR2 YFSETQ. The CDR3 is made up of 17 amino acids. In DNA form, the CDR3 reads TGCGCCAGCAGCTTCAACCGCCACTTAGCAACTAATGAAAAACTGTTTTTT. Translation: CASSFNRHLATNEKLFF.